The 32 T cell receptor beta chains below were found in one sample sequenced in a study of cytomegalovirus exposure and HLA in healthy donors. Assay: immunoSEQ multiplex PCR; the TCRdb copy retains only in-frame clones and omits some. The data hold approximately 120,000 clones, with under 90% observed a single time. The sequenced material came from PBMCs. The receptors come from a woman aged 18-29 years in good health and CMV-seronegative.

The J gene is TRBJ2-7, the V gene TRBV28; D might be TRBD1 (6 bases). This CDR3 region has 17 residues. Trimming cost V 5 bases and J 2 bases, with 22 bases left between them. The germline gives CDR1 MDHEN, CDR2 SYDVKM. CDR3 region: CASSLTLGTSLTYEQYF. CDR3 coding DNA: TGTGCCAGCAGTCTAACTCTCGGGACATCTCTTACCTACGAGCAGTACTTC.

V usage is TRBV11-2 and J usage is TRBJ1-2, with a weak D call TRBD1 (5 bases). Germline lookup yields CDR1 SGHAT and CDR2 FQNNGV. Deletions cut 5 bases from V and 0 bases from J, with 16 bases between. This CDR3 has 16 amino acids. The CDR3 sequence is CASSPRGGVPNYGYTF. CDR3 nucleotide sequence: TGTGCCAGCAGCCCCCGCGGGGGAGTCCCTAACTATGGCTACACCTTC.

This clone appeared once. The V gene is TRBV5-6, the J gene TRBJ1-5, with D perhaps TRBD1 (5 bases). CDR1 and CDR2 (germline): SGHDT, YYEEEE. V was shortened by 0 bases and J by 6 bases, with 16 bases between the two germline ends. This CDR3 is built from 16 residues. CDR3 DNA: TGTGCCAGCAGCTTGGCTTTGGCAGGGCAGACTCAGCCCCAGCATTTT. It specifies CASSLALAGQTQPQHF.

CDR3 region: CASSLSPLSNQPQHF. In DNA, the CDR3 is TGTGCCAGCAGCTTATCCCCACTTAGCAATCAGCCCCAGCATTTT. The chain links TRBV7-2 to TRBJ1-5; D gene ambiguous. CDR3 size: 15 residues. CDR1 is SGHTA, CDR2 FQGNSA, per germline. The germline V and J ends were trimmed by 2 bases and 0 bases, with 8 bases remaining between them.

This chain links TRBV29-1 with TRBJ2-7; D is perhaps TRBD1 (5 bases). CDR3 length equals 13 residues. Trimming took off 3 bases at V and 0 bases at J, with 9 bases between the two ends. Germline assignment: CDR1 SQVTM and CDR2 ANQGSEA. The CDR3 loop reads CSVDLQDSYEQYF. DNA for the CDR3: TGCAGCGTTGACTTACAGGACTCCTACGAGCAGTACTTC.

The CDR3 here is CASSIIGGIYGYTF. CDR3 bases: TGTGCCAGTAGTATAATCGGGGGAATTTATGGCTACACCTTC. V usage is TRBV19 and J usage is TRBJ1-2; TRBD1 might be the D (5 bases). CDR1 and CDR2 from the germline V gene are LNHDA and SQIVND (reference sequence). The CDR3 covers 14 residues. V lost 2 bases and J 5 bases, leaving 12 bases between the germline ends.

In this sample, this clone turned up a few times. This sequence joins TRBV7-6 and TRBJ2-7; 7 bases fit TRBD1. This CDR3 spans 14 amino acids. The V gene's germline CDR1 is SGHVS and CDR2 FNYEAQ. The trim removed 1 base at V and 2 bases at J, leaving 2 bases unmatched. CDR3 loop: CASSLGGTAYEQYF. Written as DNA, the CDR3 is TGTGCCAGCAGCTTAGGGGGGACAGCCTACGAGCAGTACTTC.

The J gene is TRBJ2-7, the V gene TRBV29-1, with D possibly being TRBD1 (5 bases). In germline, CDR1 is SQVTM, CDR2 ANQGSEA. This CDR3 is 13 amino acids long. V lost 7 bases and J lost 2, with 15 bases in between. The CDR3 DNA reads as TGCAGCGCTGAGTCACCAGGGACCTACGAGCAGTACTTC. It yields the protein CSAESPGTYEQYF.

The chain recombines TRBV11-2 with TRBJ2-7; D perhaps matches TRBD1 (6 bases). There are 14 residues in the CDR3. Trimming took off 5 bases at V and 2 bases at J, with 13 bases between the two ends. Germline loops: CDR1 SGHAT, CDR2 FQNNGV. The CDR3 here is CASSQGIGTYEQYF. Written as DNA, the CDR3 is TGTGCCAGCAGCCAGGGGATTGGGACCTACGAGCAGTACTTC.

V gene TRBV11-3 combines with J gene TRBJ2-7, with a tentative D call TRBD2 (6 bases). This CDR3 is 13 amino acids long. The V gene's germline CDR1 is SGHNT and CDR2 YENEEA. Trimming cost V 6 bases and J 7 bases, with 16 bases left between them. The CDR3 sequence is CASRGGPSGEQYF. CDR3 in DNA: TGTGCCAGCAGGGGAGGTCCCTCAGGGGAGCAGTACTTC.

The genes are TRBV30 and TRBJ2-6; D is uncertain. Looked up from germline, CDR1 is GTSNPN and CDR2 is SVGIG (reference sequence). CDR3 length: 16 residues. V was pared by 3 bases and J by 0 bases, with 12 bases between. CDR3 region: CAWRGWASSGANVLTF. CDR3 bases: TGTGCCTGGAGGGGTTGGGCCTCCTCTGGGGCCAACGTCCTGACTTTC.

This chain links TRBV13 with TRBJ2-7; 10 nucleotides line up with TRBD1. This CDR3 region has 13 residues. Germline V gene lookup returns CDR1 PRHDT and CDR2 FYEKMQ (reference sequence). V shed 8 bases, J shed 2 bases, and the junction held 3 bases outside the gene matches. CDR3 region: CASSGQGAYEQYF. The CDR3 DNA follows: TGTGCCAGCTCCGGACAGGGGGCCTACGAGCAGTACTTC.

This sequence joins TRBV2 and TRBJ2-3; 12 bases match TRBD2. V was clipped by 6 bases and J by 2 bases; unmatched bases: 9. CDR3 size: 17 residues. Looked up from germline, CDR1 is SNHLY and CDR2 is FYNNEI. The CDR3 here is CASRARLAGVLTDTQYF. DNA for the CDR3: TGTGCCAGCAGGGCCCGACTAGCGGGAGTTCTCACAGATACGCAGTATTTT.

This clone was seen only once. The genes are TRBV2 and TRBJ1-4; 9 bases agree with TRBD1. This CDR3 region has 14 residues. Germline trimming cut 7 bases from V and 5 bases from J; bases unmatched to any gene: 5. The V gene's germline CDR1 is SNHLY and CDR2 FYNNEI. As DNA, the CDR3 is TGTGCCAGCAAGCGGGGGACAGGGAATGAAAAACTGTTTTTT. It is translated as CASKRGTGNEKLFF.

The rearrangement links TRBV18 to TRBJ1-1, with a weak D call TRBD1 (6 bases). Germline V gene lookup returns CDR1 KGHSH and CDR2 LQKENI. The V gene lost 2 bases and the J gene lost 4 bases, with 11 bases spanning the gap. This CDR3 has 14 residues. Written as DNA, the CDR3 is TGTGCCAGCTCACCAGCGCAGGGGCGCACTGAAGCTTTCTTT. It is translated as CASSPAQGRTEAFF.

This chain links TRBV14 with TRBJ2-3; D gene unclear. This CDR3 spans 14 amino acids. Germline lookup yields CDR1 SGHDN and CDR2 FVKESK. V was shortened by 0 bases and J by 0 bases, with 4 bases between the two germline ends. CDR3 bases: TGTGCCAGCAGCCAAGACCTCAGCACAGATACGCAGTATTTT. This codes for CASSQDLSTDTQYF.

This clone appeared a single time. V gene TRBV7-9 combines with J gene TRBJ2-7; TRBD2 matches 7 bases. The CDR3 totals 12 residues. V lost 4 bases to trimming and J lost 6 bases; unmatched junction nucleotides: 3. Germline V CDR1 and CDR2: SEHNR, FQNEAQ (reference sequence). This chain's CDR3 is CASSSGTTEQYF. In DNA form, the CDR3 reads TGTGCCAGCAGCTCCGGGACTACCGAGCAGTACTTC.

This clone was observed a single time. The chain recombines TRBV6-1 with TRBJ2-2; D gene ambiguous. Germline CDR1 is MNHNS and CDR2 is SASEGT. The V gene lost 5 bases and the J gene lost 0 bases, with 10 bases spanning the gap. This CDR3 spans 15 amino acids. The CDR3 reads CASSIEHANTGELFF. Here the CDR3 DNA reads TGTGCCAGCAGTATTGAACACGCGAACACCGGGGAGCTGTTTTTT.

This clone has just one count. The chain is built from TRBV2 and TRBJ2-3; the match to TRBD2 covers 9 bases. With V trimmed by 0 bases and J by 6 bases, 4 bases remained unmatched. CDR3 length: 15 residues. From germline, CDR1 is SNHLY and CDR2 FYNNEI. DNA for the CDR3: TGTGCCAGCAGTGAAGCGCTTGGACTAGCGGATACGCAGTATTTT. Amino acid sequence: CASSEALGLADTQYF.

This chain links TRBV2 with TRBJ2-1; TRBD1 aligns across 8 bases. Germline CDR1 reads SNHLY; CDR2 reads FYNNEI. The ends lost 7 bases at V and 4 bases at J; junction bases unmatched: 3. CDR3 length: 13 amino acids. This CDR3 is CASITGGYNEQFF. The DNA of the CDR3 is TGTGCCAGCATAACAGGGGGTTACAATGAGCAGTTCTTC.

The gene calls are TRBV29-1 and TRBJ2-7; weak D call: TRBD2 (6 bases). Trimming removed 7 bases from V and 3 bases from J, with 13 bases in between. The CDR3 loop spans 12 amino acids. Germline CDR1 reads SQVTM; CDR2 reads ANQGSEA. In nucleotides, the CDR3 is TGCAGCGCCTTAGCGGAACACTACGAGCAGTACTTC. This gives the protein CSALAEHYEQYF.

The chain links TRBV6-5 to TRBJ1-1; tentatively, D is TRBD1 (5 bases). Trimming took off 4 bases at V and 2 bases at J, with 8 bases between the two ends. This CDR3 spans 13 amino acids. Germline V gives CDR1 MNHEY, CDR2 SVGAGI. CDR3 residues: CASSSRGNTEAFF. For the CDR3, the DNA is TGTGCCAGCAGTTCAAGGGGTAACACTGAAGCTTTCTTT.

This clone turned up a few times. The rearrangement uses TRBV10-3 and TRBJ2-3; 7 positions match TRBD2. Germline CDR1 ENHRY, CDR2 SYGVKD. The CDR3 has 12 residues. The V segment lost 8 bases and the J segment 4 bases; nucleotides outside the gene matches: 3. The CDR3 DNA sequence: TGTGCCATCGGACTAGGTCCAGATACGCAGTATTTT. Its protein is CAIGLGPDTQYF.

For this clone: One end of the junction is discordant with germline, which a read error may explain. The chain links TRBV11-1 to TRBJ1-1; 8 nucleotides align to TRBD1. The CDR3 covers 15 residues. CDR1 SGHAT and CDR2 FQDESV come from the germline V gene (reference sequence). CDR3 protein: CASSLARGRGTEAFF. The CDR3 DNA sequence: TGTGCCAGCAGCCTAGCCAGGGGGCGCGGGACTGAAGCTTTCTTT. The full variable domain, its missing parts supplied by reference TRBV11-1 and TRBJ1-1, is EAEVAQSPRYKITEKSQAVAFWCDPISGHATLYWYRQILGQGPELLVQFQDESVVDDSQLPKDRFSAERLKGVDSTLKIQPAELGDSAMYLCASSLARGRGTEAFFGQGTRLTVV.

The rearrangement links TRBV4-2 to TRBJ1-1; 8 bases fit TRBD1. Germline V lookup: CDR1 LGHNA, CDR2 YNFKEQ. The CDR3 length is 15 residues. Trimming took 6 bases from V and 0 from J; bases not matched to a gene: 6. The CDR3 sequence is CASSGTGSMNTEAFF. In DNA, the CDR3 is TGTGCCAGCAGTGGGACAGGTAGTATGAACACTGAAGCTTTCTTT.

CDR3 nucleotide sequence: TGTGCCAGCAGCTTAGGACAACGCGAAAAACTGTTTTTT. This encodes CASSLGQREKLFF. This chain links TRBV7-2 with TRBJ1-4; D uncertain. V was cut by 1 base and J by 8 bases, with 8 bases left in between. This CDR3 contains 13 residues. Germline V gives CDR1 SGHTA, CDR2 FQGNSA.

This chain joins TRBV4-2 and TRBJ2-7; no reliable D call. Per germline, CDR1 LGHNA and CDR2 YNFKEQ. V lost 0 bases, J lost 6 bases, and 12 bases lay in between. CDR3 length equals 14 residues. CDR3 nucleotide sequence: TGTGCCAGCAGCCAAGACACCTTAGTAACCGAGCAGTACTTC. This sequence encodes CASSQDTLVTEQYF.

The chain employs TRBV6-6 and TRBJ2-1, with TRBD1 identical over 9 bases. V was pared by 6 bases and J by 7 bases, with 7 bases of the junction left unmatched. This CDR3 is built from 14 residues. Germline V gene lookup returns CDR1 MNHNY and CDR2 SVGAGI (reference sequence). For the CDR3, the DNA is TGTGCCAGCAGAATCCTTGACAGGGGGAATGAGCAGTTCTTC. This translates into CASRILDRGNEQFF.

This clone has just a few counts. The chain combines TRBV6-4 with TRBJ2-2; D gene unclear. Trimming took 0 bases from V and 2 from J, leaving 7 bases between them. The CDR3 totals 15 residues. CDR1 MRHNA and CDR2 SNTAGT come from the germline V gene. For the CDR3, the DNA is TGTGCCAGCAGTGACTCTCTTAGTAACACCGGGGAGCTGTTTTTT. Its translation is CASSDSLSNTGELFF.

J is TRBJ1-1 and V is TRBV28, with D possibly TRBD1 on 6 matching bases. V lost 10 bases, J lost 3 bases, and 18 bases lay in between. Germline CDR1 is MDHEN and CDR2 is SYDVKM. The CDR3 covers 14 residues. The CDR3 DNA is TGTGCCACCTCATGGAGGGGGGGGGACACTGAAGCTTTCTTT. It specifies CATSWRGGDTEAFF.

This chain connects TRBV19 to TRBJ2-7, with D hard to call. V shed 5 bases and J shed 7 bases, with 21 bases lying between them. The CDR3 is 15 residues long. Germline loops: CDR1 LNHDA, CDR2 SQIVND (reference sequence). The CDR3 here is CASSSMAPARREQYF. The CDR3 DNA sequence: TGTGCCAGTAGTTCGATGGCCCCCGCCCGGCGGGAGCAGTACTTC. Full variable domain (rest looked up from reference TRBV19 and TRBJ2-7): DGGITQSPKYLFRKEGQNVTLSCEQNLNHDAMYWYRQDPGQGLRLIYYSQIVNDFQKGDIAEGYSVSREKKESFPLTVTSAQKNPTAFYLCASSSMAPARREQYFGPGTRLTVT.

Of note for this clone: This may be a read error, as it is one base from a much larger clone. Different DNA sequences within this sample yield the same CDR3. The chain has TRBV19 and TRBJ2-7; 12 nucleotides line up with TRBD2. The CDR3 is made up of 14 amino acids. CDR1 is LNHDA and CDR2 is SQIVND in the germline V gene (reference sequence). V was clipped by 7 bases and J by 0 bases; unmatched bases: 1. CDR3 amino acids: CASKTSGSSYEQYF. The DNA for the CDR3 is TGTGCCAGTAAGACTAGCGGGAGCTCCTACGAGCAGTACTTC.